This T cell receptor beta chain was identified during a study of T cells expressing NK-cell markers (dated by TCRdb to the early 2020s). Context from the whole study: In sorted CD3+CD56+NKG2C+, CD3+CD56+NKG2C- and CD3+CD56-NKG2C+ T-cell subsets from eight donors, TCR beta-chain repertoires were profiled. Randomly selected healthy volunteers, three men and five women, were used as the eight sequenced donors. Of the eight sequenced donors, seven were found to be HCMV-seropositive and one was found to be HCMV-seronegative. Illumina HiSeq 2000/2500, MiSeq or NextSeq was used to sequence libraries as 2 x 150 bp reads.

In regard to this clonotype: Its recognized antigen is unknown.

HCMV-specific IgG was detected in serum with a commercial ELISA kit to determine HCMV serostatus. Ficoll density gradient centrifugation was used to isolate peripheral blood mononuclear cells from blood. Paper-wide results and their limitations: For about 6 donors, the dominant CD3+CD56+NKG2C+ clonotypes were among the top 10 CD8+ clonotypes and accounted for 1.0-7.0% of CD8+ T cells. It remained unclear whether the expanded NKG2C-expressing T cell clones were specific for HCMV antigens. Those dominant clonotypes were again the most abundant among CD3+CD56-NKG2C+ cells in a few donors, at 28.3-60.1%.

The run used an Illumina HiSeq 2000. 5'RACE template switching, by which a universal primer site and unique molecular identifiers were added, was used to make TCR beta cDNA libraries. Priming for cDNA synthesis came from the TCR beta constant segment, and two successive PCR amplification steps followed. From the authors' description of their analysis: MIGEC was used to demultiplex reads and group reads by UMI, and MiTCR was used to assemble and quantify clonotypes. Only TCR cDNA sequences supported by at least two reads were kept to exclude erroneous sequences. The tcR package was used for downstream repertoire analysis, and clonotypes were matched across fractions by CDR3 nucleotide sequence plus V segment. VDJmatch was used to annotate antigen specificity against VDJdb, with one amino acid substitution in CDR3 permitted. Reprocessed by TCRdb, the reads give a single entry per CDR3 protein sequence, without DNA. TCRdb, not the original authors, processed these V and J calls. The table for this sample records more than 400,000 distinct CDR3 sequences. Clones ranked in the top ten supply less than 7.5% of the sample.

This TCR was recovered from a woman between 18 and 69 years old in good health. Sequencing was carried out using blood T cells: a sorted CD56 or NKG2C T cell subset, CD4+ or CD8+ T cells, or bulk PBMC T cells (not recorded which).

Here the CDR3 is given as CASSDPRGEGPTEAFF. This receptor chain uses TRBV9 and TRBJ1-1. The CDR3 runs 16 residues from the cysteine to the phenylalanine. This entry has no DNA. The CDR1 and CDR2 encoded by the germline V gene are SGDLS and YYNGEE.